These T cell receptor beta chains were read from a single sample in a study of T-cell memory formation after mild COVID-19. TCRdb used MiXCR to reprocess the 5' RACE reads, holding one entry per CDR3 protein. The data show about 470,000 distinct CDR3 sequences, roughly 23% seen once. Sequenced input: PBMCs or a T cell subset sorted from them (not recorded which). The receptors stem from an adult woman who had mild COVID-19 (a few samples of this study predate the infection). Cell type and time point are not known. Both conserved end residues are part of each CDR3. D genes are given only for firm matches. Not all rows give a size; the values are once, few, many and, for expanded clones, a class.

J gene: TRBJ1-1; clone size: NA; D gene: NA; V gene: TRBV24-1; CDR3 DNA: TGTGCCACCAGTTCCCACGGGGGGACTGAAGCTTTCTTT; CDR3 protein: CATSSHGGTEAFF
J gene: TRBJ1-4; clone size: few; D gene: NA; V gene: TRBV29-1; CDR3 DNA: TGCAGCGTTGGCGACAGGACGCTGTTTTTT; CDR3 protein: CSVGDRTLFF
J gene: TRBJ1-2; clone size: NA; D gene: TRBD1; V gene: TRBV15; CDR3 DNA: TGTGCCACCCGACAAGACAGGGGGCACCTTGGCTACACCTTC; CDR3 protein: CATRQDRGHLGYTF
J gene: TRBJ1-1; clone size: few; D gene: TRBD1; V gene: TRBV5-1; CDR3 DNA: TGCGCCAGCAGCTTCCGTGGGGACAGGAACACTGAAGCTTTCTTT; CDR3 protein: CASSFRGDRNTEAFF
J gene: TRBJ2-7; clone size: NA; D gene: NA; V gene: TRBV20-1; CDR3 DNA: TGCAGTGTTGACAGTGGTCCCTACGAGCAGTACTTC; CDR3 protein: CSVDSGPYEQYF
J gene: TRBJ2-3; clone size: few; D gene: TRBD1; V gene: TRBV7-9; CDR3 DNA: TGTGCCAGCAGCTTACTCACAGGGGGCGGCACAGATACGCAGTATTTT; CDR3 protein: CASSLLTGGGTDTQYF
J gene: TRBJ1-3; clone size: NA; D gene: NA; V gene: TRBV3-1; CDR3 DNA: TGTGCCAGCAGCCCCCCCCTTTGGGGATCGCGTGGAAACACCATATATTTT; CDR3 protein: CASSPPLWGSRGNTIYF
J gene: TRBJ1-1; clone size: once; D gene: NA; V gene: TRBV7-6; CDR3 DNA: TGTGCCAGCAGCCCGGATCTGTCCACTGAAGCTTTCTTT; CDR3 protein: CASSPDLSTEAFF
J gene: TRBJ2-3; clone size: few; D gene: TRBD1; V gene: TRBV4-1; CDR3 DNA: TGCGCCAGCAGCCAGGTATTGACCGGGACAGGGCGTACAGATACGCAGTATTTT; CDR3 protein: CASSQVLTGTGRTDTQYF
J gene: TRBJ2-2; clone size: few; D gene: NA; V gene: TRBV27; CDR3 DNA: TGTGCCAGCAGTTTGCAGGGGCTGGTTGCCGGGGAGCTGTTTTTT; CDR3 protein: CASSLQGLVAGELFF
J gene: TRBJ2-1; clone size: few; D gene: NA; V gene: TRBV9; CDR3 DNA: TGTGCCAGCAGCGTAGCTTTCGAGAATGGACTTGAGCAGTTCTTC; CDR3 protein: CASSVAFENGLEQFF
J gene: TRBJ2-1; clone size: NA; D gene: TRBD1; V gene: TRBV9; CDR3 DNA: TGTGCCAGCAGCGTAGAGGGACAGGGGGCTAGCGGCAATGAGCAGTTCTTC; CDR3 protein: CASSVEGQGASGNEQFF
J gene: TRBJ1-4; clone size: few; D gene: TRBD1; V gene: TRBV7-6; CDR3 DNA: TGTGCCAGCAGCTTGCGACAGGGCGCAACTAATGAAAAACTGTTTTTT; CDR3 protein: CASSLRQGATNEKLFF
J gene: TRBJ1-1; clone size: few; D gene: NA; V gene: TRBV6-2/TRBV6-3; CDR3 DNA: TGTGCCAGCAGTTGGGGAGGAGGTCTCATGAACACTGAAGCTTTCTTT; CDR3 protein: CASSWGGGLMNTEAFF
J gene: TRBJ2-4; clone size: few; D gene: TRBD2; V gene: TRBV7-9; CDR3 DNA: TGTGCCAGCAGCACTAGCGGGAGGGCTAAAAACATTCAGTACTTC; CDR3 protein: CASSTSGRAKNIQYF
J gene: TRBJ1-5; clone size: few; D gene: TRBD1; V gene: TRBV20-1; CDR3 DNA: TGCAGTGCTCTCCCGGGACAGGGCAATCAGCCCCAGCATTTT; CDR3 protein: CSALPGQGNQPQHF
J gene: TRBJ2-7; clone size: NA; D gene: TRBD1; V gene: TRBV27; CDR3 DNA: TGTGCCAGCAGGCAAACAGGGGGTCCCTCAAACGAGCAGTACTTC; CDR3 protein: CASRQTGGPSNEQYF
J gene: TRBJ2-3; clone size: NA; D gene: TRBD1; V gene: TRBV7-3; CDR3 DNA: TGTGCCAGCAGCCGGACAGGGCCCACAGATACGCAGTATTTT; CDR3 protein: CASSRTGPTDTQYF
J gene: TRBJ1-2; clone size: few; D gene: TRBD1; V gene: TRBV5-5; CDR3 DNA: TGTGCCAGCAGCCCCCGGACAGGGGCGTATGGCTACACCTTC; CDR3 protein: CASSPRTGAYGYTF
J gene: TRBJ2-1; clone size: few; D gene: NA; V gene: TRBV30; CDR3 DNA: TGTGCCTGGAACATCCCAGGACCTAACAATGAGCAGTTCTTC; CDR3 protein: CAWNIPGPNNEQFF
J gene: TRBJ2-7; clone size: few; D gene: NA; V gene: TRBV20-1; CDR3 DNA: TGCAGTGCTGGACAAGAGGGGTTGGGCGACGAGCAGTACTTC; CDR3 protein: CSAGQEGLGDEQYF
J gene: TRBJ2-3; clone size: few; D gene: TRBD2; V gene: TRBV20-1; CDR3 DNA: TGCAGTGAGGCGGGGGGCACAGATACGCAGTATTTT; CDR3 protein: CSEAGGTDTQYF
J gene: TRBJ1-1; clone size: NA; D gene: NA; V gene: TRBV6-5; CDR3 DNA: TGTGCCAGTGGGACGGGAATCACTGAAGCTTTCTTT; CDR3 protein: CASGTGITEAFF
J gene: TRBJ2-5; clone size: NA; D gene: TRBD2; V gene: TRBV7-9; CDR3 DNA: TGTGCCAGCAGCTTACTAGCGGGGGCCGGTACCCAGTACTTC; CDR3 protein: CASSLLAGAGTQYF
J gene: TRBJ1-6; clone size: NA; D gene: NA; V gene: TRBV6-2/TRBV6-3; CDR3 DNA: TGTGCCAGCAGTTACTCGGAGAGCTCCTATAATTCACCCCTCCACTTT; CDR3 protein: CASSYSESSYNSPLHF
J gene: TRBJ1-2; clone size: few; D gene: NA; V gene: TRBV10-3; CDR3 DNA: TGTGCCATCACAGATAACTATGGCTACACCTTC; CDR3 protein: CAITDNYGYTF
J gene: TRBJ1-5; clone size: NA; D gene: NA; V gene: TRBV6-2/TRBV6-3; CDR3 DNA: TGTGCCAGCAGTTATAGTAGGGAATCCGGGGGCAATCAGCCCCAGCATTTT; CDR3 protein: CASSYSRESGGNQPQHF
J gene: TRBJ2-5; clone size: NA; D gene: NA; V gene: TRBV7-2; CDR3 DNA: TGTGCCAGCAGCACCCGGCTCGGGGGAGGAGGAGAGACCCAGTACTTC; CDR3 protein: CASSTRLGGGGETQYF
J gene: TRBJ2-6; clone size: few; D gene: NA; V gene: TRBV6-2/TRBV6-3; CDR3 DNA: TGTGCCAGCAGTTACGGACGGGGGGCCGCGACTTTC; CDR3 protein: CASSYGRGAATF
J gene: TRBJ2-7; clone size: few; D gene: NA; V gene: TRBV7-8; CDR3 DNA: TGTGCCAGCAGCTTAGAAGGACCATCGGGTTACGAGCAGTACTTC; CDR3 protein: CASSLEGPSGYEQYF
J gene: TRBJ2-7; clone size: NA; D gene: NA; V gene: TRBV6-1; CDR3 DNA: TGTGCCAGCAGTGAAGCTGTCCGCGAGCAGTACTTC; CDR3 protein: CASSEAVREQYF